Listed below are T cell receptor beta chains from one sample, sequenced in a study of naive and memory T cell subsets. Each CDR3 protein gets one entry after TCRdb re-called the 5' RACE reads with MiXCR. The data show 55,000 to 70,000 distinct CDR3 sequences, about 8.3% seen once. Receptors originate from a female donor in good health. Each CDR3 is given with its conserved first and last residue. A D gene is named only where the DNA matches it firmly. Clone size is not always given. Where it is, it says once, few, many or a class for expanded clones.

cdr3_aa cdr3_nt clone_size j_call v_call d_call
CSVEGGDGYGYTF TGCAGCGTTGAGGGGGGAGATGGGTATGGCTACACCTTC many TRBJ1-2 TRBV29-1 -
CSVLLNTEAFF TGCAGCGTCCTTTTGAACACTGAAGCTTTCTTT many TRBJ1-1 TRBV29-1 -
CASSDPQGGSAFF TGTGCCAGCAGTGACCCCCAGGGAGGTTCAGCTTTCTTT many TRBJ1-1 TRBV6-1 -
CASSSSGPNYGYTF TGTGCCAGCAGCTCTTCCGGGCCGAACTATGGCTACACCTTC few TRBJ1-2 TRBV7-2 -
CASSVDREGYGYTF TGTGCCAGCAGTGTGGACAGGGAAGGCTATGGCTACACCTTC - TRBJ1-2 TRBV12-3/TRBV12-4 TRBD1
CATHTPGQGVRNRYF TGTGCCACCCATACTCCGGGACAGGGGGTAAGAAATCGGTACTTC few TRBJ2-7 TRBV5-4 TRBD1
CASSYYRDSYEQYF TGTGCCAGCAGCTATTACAGGGACTCCTACGAGCAGTACTTC - TRBJ2-7 TRBV7-9 -
CASGRLGLGRGEQYF TGTGCCAGCGGACGATTAGGACTAGGAAGAGGCGAGCAGTACTTC - TRBJ2-7 TRBV27 TRBD2
CASSLNGDPYQPQHF TGCGCCAGCAGCTTGAACGGGGACCCATATCAGCCCCAGCATTTT many TRBJ1-5 TRBV5-1 -
CASSYAGSPTQYF TGTGCCAGCAGTTACGCCGGGTCTCCGACCCAGTACTTC many TRBJ2-5 TRBV6-5 -
CASSLGFNYEQYF TGTGCCAGCAGCTTGGGGTTTAACTACGAGCAGTACTTC many TRBJ2-7 TRBV7-2 -
CATSRRGTKNIQYF TGTGCCACCAGCAGGCGGGGGACAAAAAACATTCAGTACTTC many TRBJ2-4 TRBV15 -
CASSLVGGYNQPQHF TGTGCCAGCAGCTTAGTAGGCGGGTATAATCAGCCCCAGCATTTT few TRBJ1-5 TRBV7-2 -
CASSEMAAFYGYTF TGTGCCAGCAGTGAAATGGCAGCCTTCTATGGCTACACCTTC many TRBJ1-2 TRBV2 -
CASSRDSLCANTIYF TGTGCCAGCAGCCGGGACAGTCTCTGCGCAAACACCATATATTTT - TRBJ1-3 TRBV14 TRBD1
CAIRAGPSTDTQYF TGTGCCATCAGAGCGGGGCCTAGCACAGATACGCAGTATTTT many TRBJ2-3 TRBV10-3 TRBD2
CASSLAGNSLREQFF TGTGCCAGCAGCTTAGCGGGGAACAGTCTCCGTGAGCAGTTCTTC many TRBJ2-1 TRBV7-2 -
CASSLDRKYEQYF TGTGCCAGCAGCCTCGACAGGAAATACGAGCAGTACTTC many TRBJ2-7 TRBV7-2 -
CSAGDKRGSNNEQFF TGCAGTGCTGGAGACAAGCGGGGATCGAACAATGAGCAGTTCTTC many TRBJ2-1 TRBV20-1 TRBD2
CASSYLSGANVLTF TGTGCCAGCAGTTACCTTTCAGGGGCCAACGTCCTGACTTTC few TRBJ2-6 TRBV6-5 -
CSARQFTNTEAFF TGCAGTGCTAGACAGTTTACTAACACTGAAGCTTTCTTT many TRBJ1-1 TRBV20-1 -
CASSERGRNAGELFF TGTGCCAGCAGCGAGAGAGGACGCAACGCCGGGGAGCTGTTTTTT - TRBJ2-2 TRBV6-1 -
CASRRPNPKLAGGLYNEQFF TGTGCCAGTAGGAGACCAAACCCAAAATTAGCGGGGGGCCTTTACAATGAGCAGTTCTTC - TRBJ2-1 TRBV19 TRBD2
CASSPRTGSYNEQFF TGTGCCAGCAGTCCCCGGACTGGATCATACAATGAGCAGTTCTTC many TRBJ2-1 TRBV28 -
CASSLETGTTGEQYF TGTGCCAGCAGTTTGGAGACAGGGACAACCGGCGAGCAGTACTTC many TRBJ2-7 TRBV6-5 TRBD1
CASSDSGFSGANVLTF TGTGCCAGCAGTGATTCCGGGTTCTCTGGGGCCAACGTCCTGACTTTC many TRBJ2-6 TRBV6-1 -
CASSLMTGTSGGATDTQYF TGTGCCAGCAGCTTAATGACGGGGACTAGCGGGGGGGCCACAGATACGCAGTATTTT - TRBJ2-3 TRBV7-3 TRBD2
CSVAEGSTDTQYF TGCAGCGTTGCAGAGGGAAGCACAGATACGCAGTATTTT - TRBJ2-3 TRBV29-1 -
CASSFWTGGTDTQYF TGTGCCAGCAGTTTCTGGACAGGAGGCACAGATACGCAGTATTTT few TRBJ2-3 TRBV28 TRBD1
CSASPGVTDTQYF TGCAGTGCTAGCCCAGGGGTCACAGATACGCAGTATTTT - TRBJ2-3 TRBV20-1 -
CASSPDRSYNEQFF TGTGCCAGCAGTCCGGACCGATCCTACAATGAGCAGTTCTTC few TRBJ2-1 TRBV27 -
CASSPPHAGQETQYF TGTGCCAGCAGCCCCCCGCATGCGGGACAAGAGACCCAGTACTTC many TRBJ2-5 TRBV7-9 -
CASSFSGAGNTEAFF TGTGCCAGCAGTTTCTCAGGGGCCGGGAACACTGAAGCTTTCTTT many TRBJ1-1 TRBV25-1 -
CASRLQNTEAFF TGTGCCAGTAGACTACAGAACACTGAAGCTTTCTTT many TRBJ1-1 TRBV19 -
CASSKRTSTDTQYF TGTGCCAGTAGCAAGCGGACTAGCACAGATACGCAGTATTTT many TRBJ2-3 TRBV19 -
CASSQNSGFTEAFF TGTGCCAGCAGCCAAAACTCGGGGTTCACTGAAGCTTTCTTT many TRBJ1-1 TRBV3-1 -
CASSLAGGIIADTQYF TGTGCCAGCAGCTTAGCAGGGGGAATCATAGCAGATACGCAGTATTTT many TRBJ2-3 TRBV7-9 -
CASALLAGGRTGELFF TGTGCCAGCGCCTTACTAGCGGGGGGACGGACCGGGGAGCTGTTTTTT few TRBJ2-2 TRBV2 TRBD2
CASSQVVAGEQFF TGTGCCAGCAGCCAAGTGGTCGCGGGTGAGCAGTTCTTC many TRBJ2-1 TRBV7-3 -
CSASRGPHPTDTQYF TGCAGTGCCTCACGGGGGCCACATCCCACAGATACGCAGTATTTT few TRBJ2-3 TRBV20-1 -
CASSLADRVTYEQYF TGTGCCAGCAGCTTAGCGGACAGGGTCACCTACGAGCAGTACTTC - TRBJ2-7 TRBV7-6 TRBD1
CASSLQGVNTEAFF TGTGCCAGCAGTCTACAGGGAGTGAACACTGAAGCTTTCTTT many TRBJ1-1 TRBV6-2/TRBV6-3 -
CASSGPYGSYNSPLHF TGTGCCAGCAGCGGTCCCTATGGCTCCTATAATTCACCCCTCCACTTT few TRBJ1-6 TRBV9 -
CASSVQRGGSYNEQFF TGTGCCAGCAGTGTACAGCGGGGGGGCTCCTACAATGAGCAGTTCTTC few TRBJ2-1 TRBV2 TRBD2
CASSQGFNDRGASYNEQFF TGTGCCAGCAGCCAAGGGTTTAACGACAGGGGGGCTTCCTACAATGAGCAGTTCTTC many TRBJ2-1 TRBV3-2 -
CASINLRGGTEAFF TGTGCCAGCATTAATCTTAGGGGGGGCACTGAAGCTTTCTTT many TRBJ1-1 TRBV12-3/TRBV12-4 -
CASKVSLNTEAFF TGTGCCAGCAAAGTAAGTCTGAACACTGAAGCTTTCTTT many TRBJ1-1 TRBV28 -
CASSLAGVAGANQETQYF TGCGCCAGCAGCTTGGCGGGCGTAGCGGGGGCCAACCAAGAGACCCAGTACTTC - TRBJ2-5 TRBV5-1 TRBD2
CASSASGAIEAFF TGTGCCAGCAGCGCAAGCGGGGCAATTGAAGCTTTCTTT few TRBJ1-1 TRBV7-9 -
CASRRAPGAGEQYF TGTGCCAGCAGGAGGGCCCCAGGGGCGGGGGAGCAGTACTTC many TRBJ2-7 TRBV6-5 -
CASRKGLTGYGRETQYF TGTGCCAGCAGGAAGGGGTTGACAGGTTATGGTCGAGAGACCCAGTACTTC few TRBJ2-5 TRBV6-1 -
CSAGPRTGGQETQYF TGCAGTGCTGGCCCCCGGACAGGGGGCCAAGAGACCCAGTACTTC many TRBJ2-5 TRBV20-1 TRBD1
CSVGQGLIETQYF TGCAGCGTCGGACAGGGCTTGATAGAGACCCAGTACTTC many TRBJ2-5 TRBV29-1 TRBD1